This TCR beta chain was retrieved from a study of blood T cell repertoires in COVID-19. V gave up 4 bases and J gave up 6 bases; unmatched junction bases: 8. The CDR3 totals 15 residues. CDR1 is KGHSH and CDR2 is LQKENI in the germline V gene. TCRdb's copy holds only in-frame clones and misses some; the assay was immunoSEQ multiplex PCR. The data show 130,000 to 150,000 clones, with around 89% seen just once and more than 1% held by the top ten. The chain has TRBV18 and TRBJ2-1; 8 bases match TRBD1. Material: PBMCs or T cells enriched from blood (not recorded which). The clonotype was recovered from a woman aged 25 to 39 with acute COVID-19. DNA for the CDR3: TGTGCCAGCTCACGAGGACAGGGTGTGGGCAATGAGCAGTTCTTC. Protein sequence: CASSRGQGVGNEQFF.